What follows are 5 T cell receptor beta chains derived from one specimen sequenced in a study of blood T cells in healthy people across ages. The use of a sample-barcoded 5' primer and a J-beta primer mix characterized a second PCR of roughly 7 to 11 cycles. TCRdb ran MiXCR on the 5' RACE reads and lists one entry per CDR3 protein. The repertoire holds 1.6 million or so distinct CDR3 sequences, with 30% to 35% as singletons. The sample taken for sequencing was blood. These receptors came from a woman aged 25 to 45 in good health.

This clonotype was seen repeatedly, ten times or more. The genes are TRBV29-1 and TRBJ2-3; 8 bases match TRBD2. In germline, CDR1 is SQVTM, CDR2 ANQGSEA. This CDR3 region has 13 residues. Trimming removed 6 bases from V and 2 bases from J; junction bases left unmatched: 4. In DNA form, the CDR3 reads TGCAGCGTCCTAGCGGGCGTCACAGATACGCAGTATTTT. Its translation is CSVLAGVTDTQYF.

In its sample, this clonotype was seen a few times. The gene calls are TRBV27 and TRBJ2-5; the match to TRBD1 covers 7 bases. The trim removed 5 bases at V and 3 bases at J, leaving 9 bases unmatched. The CDR3 sequence is 15 residues long. Germline V gene lookup returns CDR1 MNHEY and CDR2 SMNVEV (reference sequence). In nucleotides, the CDR3 is TGTGCCAGCAGTCCCGGGACAGCATACGAAGAGACCCAGTACTTC. It yields the protein CASSPGTAYEETQYF.

This clonotype was recorded a few times. The chain recombines TRBV28 with TRBJ2-5; D ambiguous. With 5 bases removed from V and 3 bases from J, the gap between germline ends came to 16 bases. This CDR3 is 15 amino acids long. CDR1 and CDR2 from the germline V gene are MDHEN and SYDVKM. CDR3 in amino acids: CASSPLDGRKETQYF. Here the CDR3 DNA reads TGTGCCAGCAGTCCGTTGGACGGCCGCAAAGAGACCCAGTACTTC.

The CDR3 region is CASSPGNRGLSETQYF. The CDR3 DNA is TGTGCCAGCTCACCGGGAAACAGGGGGCTTTCGGAGACCCAGTACTTC. The rearrangement uses TRBV18 and TRBJ2-5; 9 bases are a match to TRBD1. Germline loops: CDR1 KGHSH, CDR2 LQKENI. V was pared by 3 bases and J by 5 bases, with 10 bases of the junction left unmatched. CDR3 length equals 16 residues.

The CDR3 coding sequence is TGTGCCAGCAGAGCGGGACAGGGGTTCTATGAGCAGTTCTTC. It translates to CASRAGQGFYEQFF. The V call is TRBV6-1, the J call TRBJ2-1; 10 bases agree with TRBD1. CDR1 and CDR2 from the germline V gene are MNHNS and SASEGT. The CDR3 runs to 14 residues. With 6 bases clipped from V and 8 bases from J, the junction kept 7 bases outside the gene matches.